This T cell receptor beta chain was documented in a study of T-cell memory formation after mild COVID-19. Study-level points and caveats: Contracting CD8+ clones were enriched in EMRA, CD4+ mainly in CM and EM. The study found balanced CD4/CD8 in clones contracting day 15 to 85 and a CD4+ lean in later expanders. The second-wave clones peaking on day 37 were not confirmed as SARS-CoV-2-specific.

This clonotype was seen a handful of times. Its antigen is currently unknown. The CDR3 runs 15 residues. V lost 2 bases, J lost 7 bases, and 14 bases lay in between. CDR1 and CDR2 from the germline V gene are MRHNA and SNTAGT. 5'RACE primed from the constant segment yielded TCR alpha and TCR beta cDNA libraries bearing sample barcodes and UMIs. TCRdb processed the 5' RACE reads anew with MiXCR; each CDR3 protein has one entry. The table records approximately 560,000 distinct CDR3 sequences, roughly 17% of them present only once. This receptor was obtained from an adult woman who had mild COVID-19 (a few samples of this study predate the infection). Cell type and time point are not known. The material sequenced was PBMCs or a T cell subset sorted from them (not recorded which). V usage is TRBV6-4 and J usage is TRBJ2-2; D may be TRBD2 (7 bases). Here the CDR3 DNA reads TGTGCCAGCAGTGACGGGACACCGGGAGGCGGGGAGCTGTTTTTT. Translating it yields CASSDGTPGGGELFF.